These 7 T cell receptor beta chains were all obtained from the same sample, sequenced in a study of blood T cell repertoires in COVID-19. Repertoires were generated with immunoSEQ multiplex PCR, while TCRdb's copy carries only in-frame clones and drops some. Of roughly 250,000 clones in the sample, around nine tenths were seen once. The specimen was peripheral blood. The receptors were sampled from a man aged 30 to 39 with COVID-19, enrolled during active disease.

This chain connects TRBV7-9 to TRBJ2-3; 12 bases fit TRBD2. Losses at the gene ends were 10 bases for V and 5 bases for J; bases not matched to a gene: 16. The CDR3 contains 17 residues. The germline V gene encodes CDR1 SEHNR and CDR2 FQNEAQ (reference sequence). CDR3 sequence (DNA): TGTGCCACCACACAGTCCGGACTAGCGGGATCCAGAGATACGCAGTATTTT. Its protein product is CATTQSGLAGSRDTQYF.

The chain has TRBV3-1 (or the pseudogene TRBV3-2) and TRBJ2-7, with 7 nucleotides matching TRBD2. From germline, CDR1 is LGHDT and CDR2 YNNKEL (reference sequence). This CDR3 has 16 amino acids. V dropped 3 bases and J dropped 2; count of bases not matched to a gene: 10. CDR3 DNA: TGTGCCAGCAGCCATCCCTCGGGGGGAAGAACCTACGAGCAGTACTTC. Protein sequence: CASSHPSGGRTYEQYF.

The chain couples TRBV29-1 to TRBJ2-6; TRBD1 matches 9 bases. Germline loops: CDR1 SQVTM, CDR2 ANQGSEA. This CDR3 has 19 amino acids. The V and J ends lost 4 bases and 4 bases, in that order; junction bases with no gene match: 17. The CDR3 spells CSVAGVTGQGRGGANVLTF. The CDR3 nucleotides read TGCAGCGTTGCAGGGGTAACGGGACAGGGTCGAGGGGGGGCCAACGTCCTGACTTTC.

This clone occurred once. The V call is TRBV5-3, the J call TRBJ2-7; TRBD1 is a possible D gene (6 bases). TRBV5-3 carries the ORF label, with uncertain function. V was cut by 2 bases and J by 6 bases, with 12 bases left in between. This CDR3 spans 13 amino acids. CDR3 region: CARSFYRAGEQYF. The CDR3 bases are TGTGCCAGAAGCTTTTACAGGGCGGGCGAGCAGTACTTC.

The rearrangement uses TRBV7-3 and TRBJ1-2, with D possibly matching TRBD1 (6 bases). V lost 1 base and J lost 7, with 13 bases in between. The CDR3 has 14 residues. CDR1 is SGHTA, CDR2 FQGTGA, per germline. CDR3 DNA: TGTGCCAGCAGCTTAAATGCGGGGGCGCGTGGCTACACCTTC. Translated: CASSLNAGARGYTF.

The CDR3 is CASSFSGSYEQYF. The CDR3 nucleotides are TGTGCCAGCAGCTTCAGCGGATCCTACGAGCAGTACTTC. This chain connects TRBV5-4 to TRBJ2-7; weak D call: TRBD2 (5 bases). Germline V lookup: CDR1 SGHNT, CDR2 YYREEE (reference sequence). Deletions cut 2 bases from V and 1 base from J, with 7 bases between. The CDR3 extends over 13 amino acids.

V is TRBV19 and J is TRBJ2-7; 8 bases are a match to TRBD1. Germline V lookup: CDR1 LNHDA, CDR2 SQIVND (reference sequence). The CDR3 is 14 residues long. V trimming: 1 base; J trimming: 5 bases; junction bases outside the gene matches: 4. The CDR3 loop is CASSIGQGSHEQYF. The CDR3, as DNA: TGTGCCAGTAGTATAGGACAGGGGAGCCACGAGCAGTACTTC. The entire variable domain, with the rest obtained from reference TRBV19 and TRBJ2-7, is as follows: DGGITQSPKYLFRKEGQNVTLSCEQNLNHDAMYWYRQDPGQGLRLIYYSQIVNDFQKGDIAEGYSVSREKKESFPLTVTSAQKNPTAFYLCASSIGQGSHEQYFGPGTRLTVT.